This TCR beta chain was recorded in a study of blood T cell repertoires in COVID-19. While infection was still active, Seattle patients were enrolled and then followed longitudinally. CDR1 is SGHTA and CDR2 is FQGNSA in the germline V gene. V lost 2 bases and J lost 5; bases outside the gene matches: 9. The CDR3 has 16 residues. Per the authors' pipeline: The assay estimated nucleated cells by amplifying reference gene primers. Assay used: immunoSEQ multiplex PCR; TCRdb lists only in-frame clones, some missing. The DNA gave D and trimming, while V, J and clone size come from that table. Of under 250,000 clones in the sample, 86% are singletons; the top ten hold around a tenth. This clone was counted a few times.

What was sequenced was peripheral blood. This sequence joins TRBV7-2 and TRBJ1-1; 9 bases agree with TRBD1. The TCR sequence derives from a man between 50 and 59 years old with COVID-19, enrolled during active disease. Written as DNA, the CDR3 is TGTGCCAGCAGCTTACACGGACAGGGGTTTGTGACTGAAGCTTTCTTT. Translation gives CASSLHGQGFVTEAFF. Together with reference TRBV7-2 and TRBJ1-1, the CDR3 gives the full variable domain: GAGVSQSPSNKVTEKGKDVELRCDPISGHTALYWYRQSLGQGLEFLIYFQGNSAPDKSGLPSDRFSAERTGGSVSTLTIQRTQQEDSAVYLCASSLHGQGFVTEAFFGQGTRLTVV.